This T cell receptor (beta chain) originates from a study of blood T cell repertoires in COVID-19. Seattle patients were enrolled during active infection and followed longitudinally. Methods used by the authors: The authors estimated nucleated cell counts from reference gene primer amplification. TCRdb's copy holds only in-frame clones and misses some; the assay was immunoSEQ multiplex PCR. V, J and clone size derive from that table, while D and trimming were established from the DNA sequence. The sample gives around 400,000 clones, approximately 87% of which show up once; about 2% is in the top ten. Germline lookup yields CDR1 MNHEY and CDR2 SVGAGI. The CDR3 contains 16 residues. The V end was cut by 2 bases, the J end by 0 bases, with 11 bases between.

The V call is TRBV6-5, the J call TRBJ1-5; tentative D call: TRBD1 (5 bases). The sequenced material came from peripheral blood. This sequence originates from a woman aged 55 to 70 with COVID-19, enrolled during active disease. The CDR3 nucleotides read TGTGCCAGCAGTTACGGGACTGCCCGTAGCAATCAGCCCCAGCATTTT. It yields the protein CASSYGTARSNQPQHF.